Shown below are 8 T cell receptor beta chains from a single sample sequenced in a study of monozygotic twins with inflammatory bowel disease. TCRdb re-called the 5' RACE reads and catalogs CDR3 proteins one per entry, DNA excluded. In total, the table holds 300,000 to 450,000 distinct CDR3 sequences. Sequenced sample: blood. The receptors were gathered from a human donor with ulcerative colitis or Crohn's disease, or a healthy co-twin of an affected twin (not recorded which).

The gene calls are TRBV7-9 and TRBJ2-1; TCRdb returns TRBD2, unconfirmable since there is no DNA. The CDR3 is made up of 16 amino acids. Germline V gene sequence: CDR1 SEHNR, CDR2 FQNEAQ (reference sequence). This CDR3 reads CASSPSASGGGDEQFF.

V and J are TRBV7-9 and TRBJ2-1; TCRdb calls TRBD1, which cannot be checked without DNA. CDR1 is SEHNR, CDR2 FQNEAQ, per germline (reference sequence). The length of the CDR3 is 17 residues. The CDR3 is CASSLAPVGPDSNEQFF. Drawing the rest from reference TRBV7-9 and TRBJ2-1, the complete variable domain is DTGVSQNPRHKITKRGQNVTFRCDPISEHNRLYWYRQTLGQGPEFLTYFQNEAQLEKSRLLSDRFSAERPKGSFSTLEIQRTEQGDSAMYLCASSLAPVGPDSNEQFFGPGTRLTVL.

The chain uses TRBV27 and TRBJ2-7. From germline, CDR1 is MNHEY and CDR2 SMNVEV (reference sequence). The CDR3 length is 15 residues. The CDR3 protein is CASSLSRTGVYEQYF.

The chain joins TRBV14 to TRBJ2-1; TCRdb's assignment of TRBD2 cannot be checked, as there is no DNA. Germline CDR1 is SGHDN and CDR2 is FVKESK. This CDR3 comprises 19 residues. This CDR3 reads CASSRFAETSGGTYNEQFF.

V usage is TRBV7-2 and J usage is TRBJ1-6; there is no DNA to check the TCRdb D call of TRBD1. CDR1 and CDR2 from the germline V gene are SGHTA and FQGNSA. The CDR3 contains 14 residues. CDR3 sequence reads: CASSLWGINSPLHF. The complete variable domain, with remaining parts taken from reference TRBV7-2 and TRBJ1-6, reads GAGVSQSPSNKVTEKGKDVELRCDPISGHTALYWYRQSLGQGLEFLIYFQGNSAPDKSGLPSDRFSAERTGGSVSTLTIQRTQQEDSAVYLCASSLWGINSPLHFGNGTRLTVT.

J is TRBJ2-7 and V is TRBV5-1; absent DNA, TCRdb's TRBD1 call cannot be checked. Germline V lookup: CDR1 SGHRS, CDR2 YFSETQ. The CDR3 covers 16 residues. CDR3 sequence reads: CASSFNRDRLSGEQYF. Looking up the rest from reference TRBV5-1 and TRBJ2-7 gives the full variable domain: KAGVTQTPRYLIKTRGQQVTLSCSPISGHRSVSWYQQTPGQGLQFLFEYFSETQRNKGNFPGRFSGRQFSNSRSEMNVSTLELGDSALYLCASSFNRDRLSGEQYFGPGTRLTVT.

CDR3 amino acids: CASSLTPNTGDLFF. The rearrangement joins TRBV5-1 to TRBJ2-2. In germline, CDR1 is SGHRS, CDR2 YFSETQ. This CDR3 comprises 14 residues.

This chain uses TRBV30 with TRBJ1-6. The CDR3 is 11 amino acids. Germline V lookup: CDR1 GTSNPN, CDR2 SVGIG (reference sequence). The CDR3 loop is CAWTSGGPLHF.